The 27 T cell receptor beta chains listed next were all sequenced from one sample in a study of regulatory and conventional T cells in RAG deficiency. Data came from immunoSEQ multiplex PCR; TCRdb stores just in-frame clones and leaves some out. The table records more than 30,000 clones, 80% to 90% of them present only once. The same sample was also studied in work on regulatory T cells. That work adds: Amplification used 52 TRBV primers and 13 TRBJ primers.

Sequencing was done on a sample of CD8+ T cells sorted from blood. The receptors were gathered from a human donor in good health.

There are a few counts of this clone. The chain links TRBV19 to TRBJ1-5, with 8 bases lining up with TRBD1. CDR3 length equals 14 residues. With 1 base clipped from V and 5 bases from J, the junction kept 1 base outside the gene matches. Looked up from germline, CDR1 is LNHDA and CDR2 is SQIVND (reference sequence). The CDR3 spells CASSIGTGHQPQHF. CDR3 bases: TGTGCCAGTAGTATAGGGACAGGGCATCAGCCCCAGCATTTT.

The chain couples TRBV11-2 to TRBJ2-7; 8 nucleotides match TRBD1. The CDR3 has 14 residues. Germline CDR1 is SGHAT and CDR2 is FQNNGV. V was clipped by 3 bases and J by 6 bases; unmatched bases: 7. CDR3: CASSFNQGAGEQYF. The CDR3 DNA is TGTGCCAGCAGCTTTAACCAGGGGGCCGGCGAGCAGTACTTC. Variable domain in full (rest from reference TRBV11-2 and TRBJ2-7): EAGVAQSPRYKIIEKRQSVAFWCNPISGHATLYWYQQILGQGPKLLIQFQNNGVVDDSQLPKDRFSAERLKGVDSTLKIQPAKLEDSAVYLCASSFNQGAGEQYFGPGTRLTVT.

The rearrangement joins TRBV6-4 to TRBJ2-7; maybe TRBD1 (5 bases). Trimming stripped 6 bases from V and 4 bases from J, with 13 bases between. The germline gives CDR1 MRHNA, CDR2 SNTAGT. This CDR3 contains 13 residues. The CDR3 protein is CASSAWQGYEQYF. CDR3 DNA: TGTGCCAGCAGCGCCTGGCAGGGATACGAGCAGTACTTC.

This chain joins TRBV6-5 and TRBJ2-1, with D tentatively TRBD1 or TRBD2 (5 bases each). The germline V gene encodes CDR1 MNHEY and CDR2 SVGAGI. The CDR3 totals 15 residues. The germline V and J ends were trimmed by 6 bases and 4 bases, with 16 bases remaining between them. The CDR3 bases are TGTGCCAGCAGCTGGGACCGTACTGATTACAATGAGCAGTTCTTC. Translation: CASSWDRTDYNEQFF.

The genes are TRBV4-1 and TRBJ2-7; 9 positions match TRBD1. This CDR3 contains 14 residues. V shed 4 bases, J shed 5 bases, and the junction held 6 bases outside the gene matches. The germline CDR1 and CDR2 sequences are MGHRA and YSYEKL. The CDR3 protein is CASSPDRGVDEQYF. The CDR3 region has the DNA TGCGCCAGCAGCCCGGACAGGGGTGTCGACGAGCAGTACTTC.

As DNA, the CDR3 is TGTGCCAGCAGTCTGTCCGGCCCTTCCTACGAGCAGTACTTC. Protein product: CASSLSGPSYEQYF. The chain carries TRBV27 and TRBJ2-7; D gene unclear. This CDR3 has 14 amino acids. Germline CDR1 reads MNHEY; CDR2 reads SMNVEV (reference sequence). V dropped 5 bases and J dropped 1 base, with 12 bases sitting between them.

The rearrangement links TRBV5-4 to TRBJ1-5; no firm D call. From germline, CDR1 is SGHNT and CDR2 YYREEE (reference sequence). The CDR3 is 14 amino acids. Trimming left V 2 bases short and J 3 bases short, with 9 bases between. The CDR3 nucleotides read TGTGCCAGCAGCTTAAGTGGGGACAATCAGCCCCAGCATTTT. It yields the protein CASSLSGDNQPQHF.

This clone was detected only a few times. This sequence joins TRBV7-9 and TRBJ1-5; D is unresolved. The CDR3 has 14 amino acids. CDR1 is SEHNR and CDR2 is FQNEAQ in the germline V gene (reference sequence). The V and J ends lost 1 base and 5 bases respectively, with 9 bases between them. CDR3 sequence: CASSLGVGDQPQHF. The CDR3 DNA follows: TGTGCCAGCAGCTTAGGGGTCGGGGATCAGCCCCAGCATTTT.

CDR3 nucleotides: TGTGCCAGCAGCCCGACCCGGGACAGCGTATTGTATGGCTACACCTTC. It codes for CASSPTRDSVLYGYTF. V gene TRBV11-2 combines with J gene TRBJ1-2; 7 nucleotides match TRBD1. The CDR3 runs 16 residues. CDR1 SGHAT and CDR2 FQNNGV come from the germline V gene. J gave up 5 bases and V 5 bases, and 14 bases lay outside the gene matches.

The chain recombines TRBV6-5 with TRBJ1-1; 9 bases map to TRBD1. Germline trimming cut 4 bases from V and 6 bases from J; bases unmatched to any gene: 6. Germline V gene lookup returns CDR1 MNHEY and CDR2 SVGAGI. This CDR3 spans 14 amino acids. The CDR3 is CASSFGTGKAEAFF. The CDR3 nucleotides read TGTGCCAGCAGTTTTGGGACAGGGAAGGCTGAAGCTTTCTTT.

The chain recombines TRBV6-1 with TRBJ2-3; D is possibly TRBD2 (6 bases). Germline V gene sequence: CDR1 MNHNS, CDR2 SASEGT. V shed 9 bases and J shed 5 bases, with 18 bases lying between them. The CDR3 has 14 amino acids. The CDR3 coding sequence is TGTGCCAGTACGAGGGCGGGGCGGGAAGATACGCAGTATTTT. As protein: CASTRAGREDTQYF.

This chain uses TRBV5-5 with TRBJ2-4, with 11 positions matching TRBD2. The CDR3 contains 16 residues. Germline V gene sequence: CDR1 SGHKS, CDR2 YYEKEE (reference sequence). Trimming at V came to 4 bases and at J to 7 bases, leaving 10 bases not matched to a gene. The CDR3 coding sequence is TGTGCCAGCAGCCAAGATTCACTAGCGGGGGCTAACATTCAGTACTTC. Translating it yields CASSQDSLAGANIQYF.

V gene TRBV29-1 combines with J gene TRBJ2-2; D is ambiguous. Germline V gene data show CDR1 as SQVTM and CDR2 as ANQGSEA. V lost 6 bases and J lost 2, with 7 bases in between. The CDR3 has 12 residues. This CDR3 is CSVTLNTGELFF. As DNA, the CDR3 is TGCAGCGTGACCCTAAACACCGGGGAGCTGTTTTTT.

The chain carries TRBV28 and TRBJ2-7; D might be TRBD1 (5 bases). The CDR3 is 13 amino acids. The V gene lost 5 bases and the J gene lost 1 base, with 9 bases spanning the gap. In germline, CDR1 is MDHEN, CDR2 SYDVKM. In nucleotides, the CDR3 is TGTGCCAGCAGTATCCGGACATCCTACGAGCAGTACTTC. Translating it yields CASSIRTSYEQYF.

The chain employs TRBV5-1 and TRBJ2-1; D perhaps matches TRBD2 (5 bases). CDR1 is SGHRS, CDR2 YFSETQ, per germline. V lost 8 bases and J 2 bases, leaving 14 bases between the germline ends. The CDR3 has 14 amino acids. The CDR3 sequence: CAREGGVTYNEQFF. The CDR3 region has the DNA TGCGCCAGAGAAGGAGGAGTTACCTACAATGAGCAGTTCTTC.

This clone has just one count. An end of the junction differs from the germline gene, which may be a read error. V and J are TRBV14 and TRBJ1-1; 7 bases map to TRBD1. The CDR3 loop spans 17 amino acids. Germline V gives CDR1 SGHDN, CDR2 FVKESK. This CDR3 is CANSPKVQDRRNTEAFF. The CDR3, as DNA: TGTGCCAACAGCCCTAAAGTTCAGGACAGGCGGAACACTGAAGCTTTCTTT.

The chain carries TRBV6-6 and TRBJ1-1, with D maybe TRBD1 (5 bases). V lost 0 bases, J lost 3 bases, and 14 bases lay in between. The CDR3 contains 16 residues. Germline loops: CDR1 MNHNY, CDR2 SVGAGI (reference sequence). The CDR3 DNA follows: TGTGCCAGCAGTTACTCCCCGGCAGGGAGGGACACTGAAGCTTTCTTT. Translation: CASSYSPAGRDTEAFF.

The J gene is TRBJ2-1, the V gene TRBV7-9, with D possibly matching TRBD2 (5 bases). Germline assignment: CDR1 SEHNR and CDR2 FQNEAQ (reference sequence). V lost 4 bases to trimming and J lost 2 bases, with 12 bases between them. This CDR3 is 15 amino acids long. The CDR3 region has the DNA TGTGCCAGCAGCTCCCTGGCGGGTCCCTACAATGAGCAGTTCTTC. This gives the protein CASSSLAGPYNEQFF.

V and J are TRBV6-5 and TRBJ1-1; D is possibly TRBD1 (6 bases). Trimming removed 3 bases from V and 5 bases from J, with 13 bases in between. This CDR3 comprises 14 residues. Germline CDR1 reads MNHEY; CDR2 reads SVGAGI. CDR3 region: CASSYSQGSTEAFF. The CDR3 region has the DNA TGTGCCAGCAGTTATTCACAGGGTTCTACTGAAGCTTTCTTT.

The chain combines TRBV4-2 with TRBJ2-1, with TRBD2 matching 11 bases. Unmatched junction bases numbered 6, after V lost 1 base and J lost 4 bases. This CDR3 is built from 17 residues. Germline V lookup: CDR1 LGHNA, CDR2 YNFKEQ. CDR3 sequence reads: CASSQALAGVSYNEQFF. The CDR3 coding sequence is TGTGCCAGCAGCCAAGCACTAGCGGGAGTATCTTACAATGAGCAGTTCTTC.

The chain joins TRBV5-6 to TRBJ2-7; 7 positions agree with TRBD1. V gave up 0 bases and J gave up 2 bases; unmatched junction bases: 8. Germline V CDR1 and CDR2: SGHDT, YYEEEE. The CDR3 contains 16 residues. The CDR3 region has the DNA TGTGCCAGCAGCTTGGAAGTTGGGACAGAGGCCTACGAGCAGTACTTC. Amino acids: CASSLEVGTEAYEQYF.

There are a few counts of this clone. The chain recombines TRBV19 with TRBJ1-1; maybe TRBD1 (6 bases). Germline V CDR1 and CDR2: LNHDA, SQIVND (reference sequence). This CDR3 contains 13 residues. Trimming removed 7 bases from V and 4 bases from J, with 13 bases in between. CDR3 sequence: CASTLGQLTEAFF. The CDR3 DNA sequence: TGTGCCAGTACCCTCGGACAGCTCACTGAAGCTTTCTTT.

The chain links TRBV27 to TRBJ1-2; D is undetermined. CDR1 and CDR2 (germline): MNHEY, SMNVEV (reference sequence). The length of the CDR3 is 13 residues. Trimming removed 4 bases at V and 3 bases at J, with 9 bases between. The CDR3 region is CASSYSYDYGYTF. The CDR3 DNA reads TGTGCCAGCAGTTACAGCTACGACTATGGCTACACCTTC.

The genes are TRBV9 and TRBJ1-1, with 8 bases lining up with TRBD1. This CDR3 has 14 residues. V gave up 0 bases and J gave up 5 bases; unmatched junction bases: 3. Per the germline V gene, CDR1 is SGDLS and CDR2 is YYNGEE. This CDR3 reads CASSVGTGITEAFF. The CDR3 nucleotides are TGTGCCAGCAGCGTAGGGACAGGGATAACTGAAGCTTTCTTT. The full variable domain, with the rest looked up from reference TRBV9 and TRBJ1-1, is DSGVTQTPKHLITATGQRVTLRCSPRSGDLSVYWYQQSLDQGLQFLIQYYNGEERAKGNILERFSAQQFPDLHSELNLSSLELGDSALYFCASSVGTGITEAFFGQGTRLTVV.

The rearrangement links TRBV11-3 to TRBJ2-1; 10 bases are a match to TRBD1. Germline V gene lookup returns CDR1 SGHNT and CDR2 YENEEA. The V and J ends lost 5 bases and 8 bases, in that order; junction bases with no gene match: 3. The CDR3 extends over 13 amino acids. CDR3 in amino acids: CASSPGQGYEQFF. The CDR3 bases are TGTGCCAGCAGCCCGGGACAGGGGTATGAGCAGTTCTTC. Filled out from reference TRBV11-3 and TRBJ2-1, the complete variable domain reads EAGVVQSPRYKIIEKKQPVAFWCNPISGHNTLYWYLQNLGQGPELLIRYENEEAVDDSQLPKDRFSAERLKGVDSTLKIQPAELGDSAVYLCASSPGQGYEQFFGPGTRLTVL.

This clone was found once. CDR3 residues: CASSRTENQPQHF. The CDR3 nucleotides are TGTGCCAGCAGTCGTACAGAGAATCAGCCCCAGCATTTT. V and J are TRBV6-1 and TRBJ1-5; D remains unclear. The ends were cut back, 5 bases at V and 4 bases at J, with 9 bases in the middle. Germline V lookup: CDR1 MNHNS, CDR2 SASEGT. The CDR3 contains 13 residues.

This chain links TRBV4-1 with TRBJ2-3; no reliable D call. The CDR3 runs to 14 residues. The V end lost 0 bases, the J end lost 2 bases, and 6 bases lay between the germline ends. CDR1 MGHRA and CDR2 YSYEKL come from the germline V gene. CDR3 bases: TGCGCCAGCAGCCAAGAATTCTCCACAGATACGCAGTATTTT. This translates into CASSQEFSTDTQYF.